A selection of T cell receptor beta chains follows, all from one sample in a study of shared clonotypes between healthy human individuals. Sequencing used immunoSEQ multiplex PCR; TCRdb keeps in-frame clones, though not all of them. The data show some 2.1 million clones, approximately 92% seen once. Source material: naive CD8+ T cells from PBMCs. These receptor sequences come from a man between 18 and 35 years old in good health. Some clones in this sample may be carry-over from other donors' samples. Each CDR3 is given with its conserved first and last residue. D genes are given only for firm matches. Size is stated for part of the rows, as once, few or many counts, or as a class when the clone is expanded.

CDR3 protein,J gene,D gene,V gene,clone size
CASSWGQGAFYSPLHF,TRBJ1-6,TRBD1,TRBV6-6,-
CAWNGGGTSHYEQYF,TRBJ2-7,TRBD2,TRBV30,-
CASTDSQGAGTEAFF,TRBJ1-1,TRBD1,TRBV19,-
CASSIVGRGYEQYF,TRBJ2-7,-,TRBV19,-
CASRPDIASDRAGIKSSYEQYF,TRBJ2-7,TRBD1,TRBV19,-
CASSGAGQGSYEQYF,TRBJ2-7,-,TRBV7-9,-
CASSAGQGAQYEQYF,TRBJ2-7,TRBD1,TRBV9,-
CASSKGTSGFYEQYF,TRBJ2-7,TRBD2,TRBV6-5,-
CASSAYDRGVTEAFF,TRBJ1-1,TRBD1,TRBV2,-
CSAYGSNLPVPYTQYF,TRBJ2-3,-,TRBV29-1,-
CASSQDSTGTRTEAFF,TRBJ1-1,-,TRBV4-1,once
CATSTWTPMNTEAFF,TRBJ1-1,-,TRBV15,-
CASSSRGGEGETQYF,TRBJ2-5,-,TRBV6-5,-
CASSPLAGGNTGELFF,TRBJ2-2,TRBD2,TRBV11-1,-
CASRGFSPGEQYF,TRBJ2-7,-,TRBV25-1,-
CASSVTSVSGVTDTQYF,TRBJ2-3,-,TRBV25-1,-
CSAYRTSGELFF,TRBJ2-2,-,TRBV29-1,-
CASSTLAGGPVDEQYF,TRBJ2-7,TRBD2,TRBV7-9,-
CASSLSGANVLTF,TRBJ2-6,-,TRBV28,-
CASKTGGDQETQYF,TRBJ2-5,TRBD1,TRBV6-1,-
CASSSTGVPYEQYF,TRBJ2-7,TRBD1,TRBV9,-
CASSSRTSGRDRYEQYF,TRBJ2-7,TRBD2,TRBV13,-
CASSLFRGSNQPQHF,TRBJ1-5,-,TRBV19,-
CASSLVRGDYGYTF,TRBJ1-2,-,TRBV28,-
CASSFKPSGSSYNEQFF,TRBJ2-1,TRBD2,TRBV7-2,-
CASSQERDMLDYEQYF,TRBJ2-7,-,TRBV4-2,-
CASSSPQDKNTEAFF,TRBJ1-1,-,TRBV7-9,-
CASSNTLGPGGGYTF,TRBJ1-2,-,TRBV28,-
CASSLTVNTEAFF,TRBJ1-1,-,TRBV7-7,-
CASSLRGLAGLTDTQYF,TRBJ2-3,TRBD2,TRBV11-2,-
CASSSTGPGNTIYF,TRBJ1-3,-,TRBV11-2,-
CASSFDPGLADGGDTQYF,TRBJ2-3,TRBD2,TRBV5-1,-
CASSSDRVEMNTEAFF,TRBJ1-1,TRBD1,TRBV7-6,-
CASSIGTSGAYNEQFF,TRBJ2-1,TRBD2,TRBV7-3,-
CASSFHWGYEQYF,TRBJ2-7,-,TRBV7-3,-
CASSLSEGYGYTF,TRBJ1-2,-,TRBV27,-